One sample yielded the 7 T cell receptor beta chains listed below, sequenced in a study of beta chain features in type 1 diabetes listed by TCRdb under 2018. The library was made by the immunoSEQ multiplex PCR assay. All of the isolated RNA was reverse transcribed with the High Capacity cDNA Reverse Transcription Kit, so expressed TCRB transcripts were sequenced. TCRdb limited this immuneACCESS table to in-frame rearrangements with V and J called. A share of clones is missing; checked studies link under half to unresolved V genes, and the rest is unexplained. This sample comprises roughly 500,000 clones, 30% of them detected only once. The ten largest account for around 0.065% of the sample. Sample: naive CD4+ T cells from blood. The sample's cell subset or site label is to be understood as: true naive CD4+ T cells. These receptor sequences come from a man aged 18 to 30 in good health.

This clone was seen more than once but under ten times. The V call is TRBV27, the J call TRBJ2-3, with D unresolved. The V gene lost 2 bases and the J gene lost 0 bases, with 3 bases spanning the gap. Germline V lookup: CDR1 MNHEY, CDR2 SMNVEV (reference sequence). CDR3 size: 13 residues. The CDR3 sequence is CASSLQSTDTQYF. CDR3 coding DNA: TGTGCCAGCAGTTTACAGAGCACAGATACGCAGTATTTT.

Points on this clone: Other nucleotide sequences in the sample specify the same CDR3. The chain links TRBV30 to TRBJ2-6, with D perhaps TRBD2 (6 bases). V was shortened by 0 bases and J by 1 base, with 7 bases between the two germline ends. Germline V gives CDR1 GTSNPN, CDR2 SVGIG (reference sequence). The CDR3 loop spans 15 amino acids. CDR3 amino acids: CAWSVRGSGANVLTF. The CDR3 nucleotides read TGTGCCTGGAGTGTCCGGGGGTCTGGGGCCAACGTCCTGACTTTC.

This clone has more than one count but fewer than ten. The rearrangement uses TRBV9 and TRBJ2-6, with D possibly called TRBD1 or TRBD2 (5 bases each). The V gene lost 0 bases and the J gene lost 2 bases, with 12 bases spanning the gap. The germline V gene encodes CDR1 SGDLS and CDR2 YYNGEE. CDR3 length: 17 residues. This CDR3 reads CASSVAVRGTGANVLTF. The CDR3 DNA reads TGTGCCAGCAGCGTAGCGGTGAGGGGTACTGGGGCCAACGTCCTGACTTTC.

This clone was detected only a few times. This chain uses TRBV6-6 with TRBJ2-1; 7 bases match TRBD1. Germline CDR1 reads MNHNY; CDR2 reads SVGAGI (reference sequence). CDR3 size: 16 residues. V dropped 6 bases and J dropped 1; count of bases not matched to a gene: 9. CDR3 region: CASSRQGSTSYNEQFF. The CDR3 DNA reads TGTGCCAGCAGCAGACAGGGAAGTACGTCCTACAATGAGCAGTTCTTC.

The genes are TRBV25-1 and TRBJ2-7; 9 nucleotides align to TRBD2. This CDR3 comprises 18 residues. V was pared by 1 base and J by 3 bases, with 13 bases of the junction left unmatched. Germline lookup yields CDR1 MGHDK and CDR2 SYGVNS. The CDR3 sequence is CASSELGAIAGEGYEQYF. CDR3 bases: TGTGCCAGCAGTGAATTAGGGGCAATAGCGGGAGAGGGCTACGAGCAGTACTTC.

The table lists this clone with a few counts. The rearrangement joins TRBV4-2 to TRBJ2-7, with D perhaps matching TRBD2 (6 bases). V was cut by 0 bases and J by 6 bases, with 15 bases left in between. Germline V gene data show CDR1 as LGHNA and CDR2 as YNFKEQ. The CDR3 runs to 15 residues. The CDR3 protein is CASSQDRGTSPEQYF. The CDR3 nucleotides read TGTGCCAGCAGCCAAGATCGCGGGACCAGCCCCGAGCAGTACTTC.

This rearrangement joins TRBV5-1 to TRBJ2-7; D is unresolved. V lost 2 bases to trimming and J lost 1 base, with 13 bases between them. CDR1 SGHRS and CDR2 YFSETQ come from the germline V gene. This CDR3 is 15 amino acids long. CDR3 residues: CASSFLPTASYEQYF. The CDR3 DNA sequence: TGCGCCAGCAGCTTTCTGCCAACCGCTTCCTACGAGCAGTACTTC.